This paragraph covers one T cell receptor beta chain sequence. The data are from a study of OX40 agonist ivuxolimab in advanced cancers. Deletions cut 2 bases from V and 8 bases from J, with 16 bases between. The CDR3 loop spans 15 amino acids. CDR1 is MNHEY and CDR2 is SMNVEV in the germline V gene (reference sequence). TCRdb's table, derived via immunoSEQ multiplex PCR, lists solely in-frame clones and lacks some. This table holds roughly 32,000 clones, approximately 89% found once. The material sequenced was CD4+ or CD8+ T cells sorted from blood, taken in a trial of the OX40 agonist ivuxolimab. J is TRBJ2-1 and V is TRBV27, with D perhaps TRBD2 (7 bases). The TCR was taken from an adult with an advanced solid tumor such as melanoma, head and neck, liver or kidney cancer. Here the CDR3 DNA reads TGTGCCAGCAGTTTACGAAGCGGGACAAGAGATGAGCAGTTCTTC. This gives the protein CASSLRSGTRDEQFF.